The sequence of this TCR beta chain was determined in a study of blood T cell repertoires in COVID-19. Trimming removed 0 bases at V and 3 bases at J, with 12 bases between. The CDR3 contains 15 residues. Looked up from germline, CDR1 is SGHAT and CDR2 is FQNNGV. Data came from immunoSEQ multiplex PCR; TCRdb stores just in-frame clones and leaves some out. Of about 320,000 clones in the sample, roughly 82% were seen once. Sequencing was carried out using peripheral blood. This chain links TRBV11-2 with TRBJ2-7; D remains unclear. This clonotype was sampled from a woman aged 50 to 60 with acute or convalescent COVID-19. CDR3 bases: TGTGCCAGCAGCTTAGATCCCCAAAATTTCTACGAGCAGTACTTC. Translation gives CASSLDPQNFYEQYF.